This entry concerns a single TCR beta chain. The CDR3 covers 14 residues. From germline, CDR1 is LNHDA and CDR2 SQIVND (reference sequence). The J segment lost 9 bases and the V segment lost 5 bases, leaving 11 bases of the junction unmatched. The TCR beta repertoire was assessed by survey-level immunoSEQ sequencing. Only in-frame clones appear in the TCRdb table, and some are missing; sequencing was by immunoSEQ multiplex PCR. The sample includes around 49,000 clones, over 90% of them seen just once. The chain employs TRBV19 and TRBJ2-7, with 9 bases matching TRBD2. This TCR was recovered from a man aged 40-49 years with rheumatoid arthritis. Sequencing used PBMCs. CDR3 DNA sequence: TGTGCCAGTAGTCGACTAGCGGTGGACGGGGTGCAGTACTTC. Its protein product is CASSRLAVDGVQYF.